This TCR beta chain emerged from a study of T cells expressing NK-cell markers. Study information: The TCR beta repertoires were obtained from sorted CD3+CD56+NKG2C+, CD3+CD56+NKG2C- and CD3+CD56-NKG2C+ T cells. Whole-study findings and limits: Questions lingered over whether expanded NKG2C+ T cell clones were HCMV-specific. Dominant NKG2C+ clonotypes made up roughly 1.0-8% of CD8+ T cells in several donors.

Each CDR3 protein gets one entry in TCRdb, which reprocessed the 5' RACE reads and gives no DNA. Its table records a few hundred thousand distinct CDR3 sequences. Note on this clonotype: The antigen is not known.

The CDR3 totals 15 residues. The germline CDR1 and CDR2 sequences are LGHNA and YSLEER. The sequenced material came from blood T cells: a sorted CD56 or NKG2C T cell subset, CD4+ or CD8+ T cells, or bulk PBMC T cells (not recorded which). The clonotype was recovered from a man younger than 35 in good health. V and J are TRBV4-3 and TRBJ1-5. The CDR3 is CASSQDSLGNQPQHF.